This T cell receptor beta chain is drawn from a study of blood T cell repertoires in COVID-19 (dated by TCRdb to the early 2020s). Concerning the study at large: Samples covering the acute and convalescent phases of COVID-19 were provided by collaborators in the United States, Italy and Spain. Deeply sampled blood TCRbeta repertoires from subjects exposed to, actively infected with, or recovered from COVID-19 were included in the dataset. The material from the prospective study consisted of cDNA or gDNA derived from T cells, B-cell-depleted T cells, or PBMCs. Samples came from the ongoing ImmuneRACE study (first 160 participants) plus 1,254 subjects from 6 global collaborators. HLA class I and class II types, where available, came from metadata supplied by the sample provider rather than from assay-based typing. The sample metadata nearly always contained a de-identified subject ID, COVID-19 status, age in years and sex. The repertoires were released in a freely available public database intended as a resource for research on the immune response to SARS-CoV-2.

Notes on this clone: Its antigen has not been determined. Base-call qualities are not available, and no considerably larger clone is one nucleotide away.

The immunoSEQ Assay, a bias-controlled multiplex PCR, was used to amplify TCRbeta CDR3 regions from genomic DNA. Concerning the study's data processing: Within the assay, amplification of reference gene primers was used to estimate how many nucleated cells each sample contained. Sequence reads were collapsed and filtered to measure the absolute abundance of every unique TCRbeta CDR3 rearrangement. Productive Simpson clonality was computed per sample as the square root of Simpson's diversity index over productive rearrangements. Held by TCRdb, this immuneACCESS table contains in-frame sequences only and omits some clones. Under half of the omission traces to an unresolved V gene where checked; the cause of the rest is unknown. V, J and clone size are taken as reported in that table, and D and trimming were inferred from the DNA itself. The sample records more than 40,000 clones, roughly nine tenths of which are singletons. The ten largest clonotypes hold 3.1% of the sample.

Trimming takes 7 bases from V and 9 bases from J, and the germline ends sit 13 bases apart. The CDR3 goes from the cysteine to the phenylalanine over 12 residues. Only the CDR3 portion is preserved as DNA: 36 bases, with reading frame beginning at the first base. In the prospective study, participants were 18 to 89 years old, resided in 24 geographic areas of the United States, and were enrolled through a virtual design. Cohort assignment in the prospective study relied on participant-reported clinical history from a screening survey and a study questionnaire. Recovered participants in ImmuneRACE Cohort 3 were defined as having two consecutive negative NP/OP PCR tests, clearance from a healthcare professional, or resolution of symptoms. In the prospective study, whole blood, serum and a nasopharyngeal or oropharyngeal swab were collected from each participant by mobile phlebotomists. Participants in the prospective study had the option to provide additional blood draws and questionnaires over a roughly 2-month period. Blood samples from the prospective study were shipped frozen or at room temperature prior to DNA extraction.

Findings and caveats that apply to the study as a whole: The amount of clinical and demographic metadata varied by source and participant and was provided uncurated.

The sequencing input was PBMCs or T cells enriched from blood (not recorded which). The receptor chain draws on TRBV12-3 or TRBV12-4 and TRBJ1-5; TRBD1 might be the D gene, on 6 matching bases. The sequence derives from a woman between 45 and 60 years old who had recovered from COVID-19. The DNA reads TGTGCCAGCAAGCGGGACATGGGGCCCCAGCATTTT. Translated, this gives CASKRDMGPQHF.